This T cell receptor beta chain was sequenced during a study of cytomegalovirus exposure and HLA in healthy donors. The study's findings and limits: Researchers reportedly found TCR beta sequences accurately predicted most subjects' HLA-A and HLA-B alleles. In a later analysis, parvovirus B19, influenza, CMV and Epstein-Barr virus appeared linked to several top co-occurrence clusters. Overall, roughly 170 TCR beta chains were annotated as cytomegalovirus-associated.

The CDR3 runs 13 residues. CDR1 is SGDLS and CDR2 is YYNGEE in the germline V gene. Trimming stripped 1 base from V and 5 bases from J, with 10 bases between. 13 Jbeta primers and 60 Vbeta primers were used for the PCR. The protocol was immunoSEQ multiplex PCR, while the TCRdb copy is restricted to in-frame clones and leaves out a portion. This table holds some 110,000 clones, roughly two thirds found once. Details on this clone: Its antigen is undetermined.

Material: PBMCs. The V and J genes are TRBV9 and TRBJ2-7, with D possibly matching TRBD1 (5 bases). The receptor comes from a female donor in good health and CMV-seronegative. DNA of the CDR3: TGTGCCAGCAGCGTATCAGGGAAAGACGAGCAGTACTTC. This codes for CASSVSGKDEQYF.